The next 15 T cell receptor beta chains were all read from a single sample in a study of blood T cell repertoires in COVID-19. Only in-frame clones appear in the TCRdb table, and some are missing; sequencing was by immunoSEQ multiplex PCR. The sample consists of just over 75,000 clones, 84% of them appearing once. The specimen sequenced was peripheral blood. These receptors came from a man aged 45-60 years with acute or convalescent COVID-19.

The chain recombines TRBV7-2 with TRBJ2-7; D is perhaps TRBD1 (5 bases). V was trimmed by 5 bases and J by 9 bases, leaving 11 bases between them. The CDR3 has 11 residues. Per the germline V gene, CDR1 is SGHTA and CDR2 is FQGNSA. CDR3 residues: CASSPGQGQYF. CDR3 coding DNA: TGTGCCAGCAGCCCCGGACAAGGGCAGTACTTC.

The V gene is TRBV10-2, the J gene TRBJ2-2; D possibly corresponds to TRBD1 (6 bases). V was trimmed by 7 bases and J by 5 bases, leaving 11 bases between them. This CDR3 contains 13 residues. The V gene's germline CDR1 is WSHSY and CDR2 SAAADI. CDR3 in DNA: TGCGCCAGCACTCCCCAGGGGACCGGGGAGCTGTTTTTT. This translates into CASTPQGTGELFF.

The chain couples TRBV5-4 to TRBJ1-2; 11 bases are a match to TRBD1. Trimming cost V 4 bases and J 4 bases; bases outside gene matches: 6. Germline CDR1 is SGHNT and CDR2 is YYREEE (reference sequence). This CDR3 has 15 residues. CDR3 in DNA: TGTGCCAGCAGCCGGGGGACAGGGGGTATCTATGGCTACACCTTC. Translation gives CASSRGTGGIYGYTF. The variable domain in full, with the rest retrieved from reference TRBV5-4 and TRBJ1-2, is ETGVTQSPTHLIKTRGQQVTLRCSSQSGHNTVSWYQQALGQGPQFIFQYYREEENGRGNFPPRFSGLQFPNYSSELNVNALELDDSALYLCASSRGTGGIYGYTFGSGTRLTVV.

The CDR3 DNA follows: TGTGCCAGCAGTAGCGGGAGTTCGTACAATGAGCAGTTCTTC. Protein product: CASSSGSSYNEQFF. V usage is TRBV27 and J usage is TRBJ2-1, with 8 nucleotides matching TRBD2. CDR1 and CDR2 from the germline V gene are MNHEY and SMNVEV (reference sequence). Trimming removed 5 bases from V and 4 bases from J; junction bases left unmatched: 4. This CDR3 has 14 residues.

This chain joins TRBV7-2 and TRBJ2-7; D is possibly TRBD2 (6 bases). The CDR3 loop spans 14 amino acids. Germline V lookup: CDR1 SGHTA, CDR2 FQGNSA. Trimming took 5 bases from V and 3 from J, leaving 14 bases between them. Here the CDR3 DNA reads TGTGCCAGCAGCGGAAGCGGGCAACTCTACGAGCAGTACTTC. Protein product: CASSGSGQLYEQYF.

This chain joins TRBV6-5 and TRBJ2-7; a possible D gene is TRBD2 (6 bases). The germline V and J ends were trimmed by 6 bases and 3 bases, with 12 bases remaining between them. CDR3 length: 13 residues. Germline values: CDR1 MNHEY, CDR2 SVGAGI. This chain's CDR3 is CASSPGENYEQYF. CDR3 coding DNA: TGTGCCAGCAGCCCGGGGGAGAACTACGAGCAGTACTTC.

The J gene is TRBJ2-5, the V gene TRBV10-1; 10 bases align to TRBD2. Per the germline V gene, CDR1 is WNHNN and CDR2 is SYGVQD (reference sequence). This CDR3 is 16 amino acids long. V shed 8 bases, J shed 4 bases, and the junction held 13 bases outside the gene matches. The CDR3 here is CASSASKTSGPETQYF. CDR3 coding DNA: TGCGCCAGCTCTGCCTCCAAGACTAGCGGGCCAGAGACCCAGTACTTC.

This clone is a singleton in its sample. This chain joins TRBV7-9 and TRBJ2-3; 11 positions match TRBD2. The CDR3 consists of 15 residues. V lost 5 bases to trimming and J lost 3 bases; unmatched junction nucleotides: 4. Looked up from germline, CDR1 is SEHNR and CDR2 is FQNEAQ (reference sequence). CDR3 loop: CASSPTSGGTDTQYF. The CDR3 bases are TGTGCCAGCAGCCCAACTAGCGGGGGAACAGATACGCAGTATTTT.

The chain carries TRBV19 and TRBJ1-1; 8 bases agree with TRBD1. CDR3 length: 14 amino acids. Germline CDR1 and CDR2: LNHDA and SQIVND (reference sequence). J gave up 1 base and V 4 bases, and 2 bases lay outside the gene matches. The CDR3 coding sequence is TGTGCCAGTAGTACACAGGGGGAGAACACTGAAGCTTTCTTT. It encodes CASSTQGENTEAFF.

V gene TRBV3-1 (or the pseudogene TRBV3-2) combines with J gene TRBJ2-1; tentative D call: TRBD2 (5 bases). The germline CDR1 and CDR2 sequences are LGHDT and YNNKEL (reference sequence). There are 13 residues in the CDR3. V lost 6 bases, J lost 3 bases, and 9 bases lay in between. The chain's CDR3 is CASSSRGYNEQFF. In nucleotides, the CDR3 is TGTGCCAGCAGTTCCCGGGGCTACAATGAGCAGTTCTTC.

The J gene is TRBJ2-3, the V gene TRBV27; 9 nucleotides match TRBD2. Trimming at V came to 11 bases and at J to 0 bases, leaving 3 bases not matched to a gene. The CDR3 has 13 residues. Per the germline V gene, CDR1 is MNHEY and CDR2 is SMNVEV (reference sequence). The CDR3 is CASSGASTDTQYF. The CDR3 coding sequence is TGTGCCTCTAGCGGGGCTAGCACAGATACGCAGTATTTT.

This clone has a handful of counts. The chain recombines TRBV30 with TRBJ1-2; no firm D call. CDR3 length: 13 amino acids. Per the germline V gene, CDR1 is GTSNPN and CDR2 is SVGIG (reference sequence). With 0 bases removed from V and 4 bases from J, the gap between germline ends came to 9 bases. The CDR3 sequence is CAWSVFGGYGYTF. Written as DNA, the CDR3 is TGTGCCTGGAGTGTATTTGGCGGCTATGGCTACACCTTC.

The rearrangement uses TRBV18 and TRBJ1-1, with D tentatively TRBD1 (6 bases). This CDR3 has 16 residues. The ends were cut back, 4 bases at V and 5 bases at J, with 20 bases in the middle. Looked up from germline, CDR1 is KGHSH and CDR2 is LQKENI. In DNA form, the CDR3 reads TGTGCCAGCTCACAGAAGAACAGGGTAACGGGGACTGAAGCTTTCTTT. Its translation is CASSQKNRVTGTEAFF.

The chain is built from TRBV5-1 and TRBJ1-2; D call uncertain. The CDR3 covers 14 residues. Trimming removed 0 bases at V and 5 bases at J, with 11 bases between. CDR1 SGHRS and CDR2 YFSETQ come from the germline V gene. CDR3 in amino acids: CASSLEPEGYGYTF. As DNA, the CDR3 is TGCGCCAGCAGCTTGGAACCCGAGGGATATGGCTACACCTTC.

This rearrangement joins TRBV7-2 to TRBJ2-1, with a tentative D call TRBD1 (6 bases). V shed 5 bases and J shed 8 bases, with 19 bases lying between them. CDR1 and CDR2 from the germline V gene are SGHTA and FQGNSA. This CDR3 spans 15 amino acids. The CDR3 here is CASSTQGAALYEQFF. The DNA of the CDR3 is TGTGCCAGCAGCACACAGGGAGCGGCCCTTTATGAGCAGTTCTTC. The variable domain in full, completed from reference TRBV7-2 and TRBJ2-1, reads GAGVSQSPSNKVTEKGKDVELRCDPISGHTALYWYRQSLGQGLEFLIYFQGNSAPDKSGLPSDRFSAERTGGSVSTLTIQRTQQEDSAVYLCASSTQGAALYEQFFGPGTRLTVL.